This TCR beta chain was recovered during a study of cytomegalovirus exposure and HLA in healthy donors. Overall study context: Caucasian-associated ancestry cluster membership applied to less than 85% of a few hundred genotyped donors.

Per germline, CDR1 MNHNS and CDR2 SASEGT. V was clipped by 6 bases and J by 10 bases, with 16 bases between them. This CDR3 contains 14 residues. Regarding this clone: The target antigen is unknown.

General observations from the study: A later analysis revealed that TCR association rates differed between HLA loci, peaking at DRB1 and bottoming out at HLA-C.

Primers for the PCR totalled 60 Vbeta and 13 Jbeta. Assay used: immunoSEQ multiplex PCR; TCRdb lists only in-frame clones, some missing. The table has approximately 150,000 clones, about 76% seen once. Sequencing was done on a sample of PBMCs. The source of this sequence is a woman in her late teens or twenties in good health and CMV-seropositive. The chain links TRBV6-1 to TRBJ1-6, with D perhaps TRBD1 (5 bases). The CDR3 coding sequence is TGTGCCAGCAGCCAAGGCAGGGTAAGGTCACCCCTCCACTTT. It specifies CASSQGRVRSPLHF.